The 17 T cell receptor beta chains given below trace back to one sample, sequenced in a study of T cells in Graves' hyperthyroidism and ophthalmopathy. Researchers amplified the TCR beta CDR3 regions from RNA transcripts. In the first-round RT-PCR of the TCR CDR3, the HTBI primer set was used. Each CDR3 protein gets one entry after TCRdb re-called the multiplex PCR reads with MiXCR. The sample holds hundreds of thousands of distinct CDR3 sequences, approximately 15% seen once. The sample consisted of blood. These receptors were obtained from a woman under 30 with Graves' hyperthyroidism.

This CDR3 reads CASSEEAPTQPHF. The CDR3 region has the DNA TGTGCCAGCAGTGAAGAGGCCCCGACGCAACCGCATTTT. The chain has TRBV2 and TRBJ1-5; no definite D call. The CDR3 is 13 residues long. V was trimmed by 1 base and J by 15 bases, leaving 16 bases between them. Per the germline V gene, CDR1 is SNHLY and CDR2 is FYNNEI.

The sample holds many counts of this clonotype. This clone may be a read error of a much larger clone one base away. The V and J genes are TRBV28 and TRBJ1-1, with D uncertain. Germline CDR1 and CDR2: MDHEN and SYDVKM. This CDR3 has 14 residues. The CDR3 sequence: CTSSLESPNTEAFF. The CDR3 nucleotides are TGTACCAGCAGTTTAGAGTCTCCGAACACTGAAGCTTTCTTT.

As for this clonotype: A much larger clonotype is one base distant, so this may be a read error. The rearrangement links TRBV9 to TRBJ2-1; D remains unclear. The germline gives CDR1 SGDLS, CDR2 YYNGEE. The CDR3 contains 10 residues. The CDR3 DNA reads as TGTGCCAGCCTGCGCCGTGAGCGGTTCTTC. Amino acids: CASLRRERFF. Full variable domain (outside the CDR3, taken from reference TRBV9 and TRBJ2-1): DSGVTQTPKHLITATGQRVTLRCSPRSGDLSVYWYQQSLDQGLQFLIQYYNGEERAKGNILERFSAQQFPDLHSELNLSSLELGDSALYFCASLRRERFFGPGTRLTVL.

At least ten counts were recorded for this clonotype. CDR3 sequence reads: CASSLVSLRGPRETQYF. As DNA, the CDR3 is TGTGCCAGCAGCTTAGTTTCTTTGAGGGGGCCTAGAGAGACCCAGTACTTC. The V and J genes are TRBV7-2 and TRBJ2-5, with 7 nucleotides matching TRBD1. The CDR3 consists of 17 residues. Germline values: CDR1 SGHTA, CDR2 FQGNSA. V lost 1 base to trimming and J lost 4 bases; unmatched junction nucleotides: 12.

The rearrangement uses TRBV19 and TRBJ1-1; unclear D gene. The germline gives CDR1 LNHDA, CDR2 SQIVND (reference sequence). CDR3 length equals 13 residues. V shed 3 bases and J shed 5 bases, with 10 bases lying between them. CDR3 amino acids: CASSIGVWTEAFF. CDR3 DNA: TGTGCCAGTAGTATTGGGGTTTGGACTGAAGCTTTCTTT.

The V and J genes are TRBV6-1 and TRBJ2-3; possible D gene TRBD1, 5 bases. Germline V gene sequence: CDR1 MNHNS, CDR2 SASEGT. V lost 4 bases and J 2 bases, leaving 10 bases between the germline ends. This CDR3 has 14 residues. CDR3 loop: CASSVTENTDTQYF. For the CDR3, the DNA is TGTGCCAGCAGTGTGACAGAAAACACAGATACGCAGTATTTT.

This clonotype came up many times. This rearrangement joins TRBV7-2 to TRBJ2-7; a possible D gene is TRBD2 (6 bases). Per germline, CDR1 SGHTA and CDR2 FQGNSA. The length of the CDR3 is 16 residues. Trimming removed 1 base at V and 4 bases at J, with 17 bases between. The CDR3 loop is CASSLEGLRGNYEQYF. The CDR3 nucleotides are TGTGCCAGCAGCTTAGAGGGACTCAGAGGGAATTACGAGCAGTACTTC.

This clonotype was observed at least ten times. V is TRBV11-2 and J is TRBJ2-7, with D unresolved. Germline lookup yields CDR1 SGHAT and CDR2 FQNNGV. V shed 5 bases and J shed 2 bases, with 19 bases lying between them. CDR3 length: 16 amino acids. The CDR3 sequence: CASSPLGPHWPYEQYF. The CDR3 region has the DNA TGTGCCAGCAGCCCCCTCGGGCCCCATTGGCCCTACGAGCAGTACTTC. Supplemented by reference TRBV11-2 and TRBJ2-7, the full variable domain reads EAGVAQSPRYKIIEKRQSVAFWCNPISGHATLYWYQQILGQGPKLLIQFQNNGVVDDSQLPKDRFSAERLKGVDSTLKIQPAKLEDSAVYLCASSPLGPHWPYEQYFGPGTRLTVT.

The chain joins TRBV10-3 to TRBJ2-1; 7 bases align to TRBD2. CDR3 size: 15 residues. Germline lookup yields CDR1 ENHRY and CDR2 SYGVKD. Trimming cost V 10 bases and J 2 bases; bases outside gene matches: 11. Here the CDR3 DNA reads TGTGCCAGCAGCATGATGAGCGGGACCTACAATGAGCAGTTCTTC. This gives the protein CASSMMSGTYNEQFF.

CDR3 sequence reads: CASSRGTSGGYGQFF. The DNA for the CDR3 is TGTGCCAGCAGTAGGGGGACTAGCGGGGGGTATGGGCAGTTCTTC. The genes are TRBV28 and TRBJ2-1, with 15 positions matching TRBD2. Germline V gene data show CDR1 as MDHEN and CDR2 as SYDVKM. The CDR3 is 15 amino acids. V dropped 5 bases and J dropped 12; count of bases not matched to a gene: 8.

This clonotype was recorded many times. V usage is TRBV7-3 and J usage is TRBJ2-1; the match to TRBD2 covers 15 bases. Trimming removed 4 bases from V and 6 bases from J; junction bases left unmatched: 7. The length of the CDR3 is 17 residues. The germline V gene encodes CDR1 SGHTA and CDR2 FQGTGA. The CDR3 sequence: CASSSQGLAGGFNEQFF. CDR3 coding DNA: TGTGCCAGCAGCTCCCAGGGACTAGCGGGGGGTTTCAATGAGCAGTTCTTC.

With respect to this clonotype: A much larger clone differs from this one at a single base, so this may be a read error. V usage is TRBV16 and J usage is TRBJ1-1; a weak D match, TRBD1 (5 bases). V lost 4 bases to trimming and J lost 6 bases, with 21 bases between them. The V gene's germline CDR1 is KGHSY and CDR2 FQNENV. The CDR3 extends over 16 amino acids. The CDR3 bases are TGTGCCAGCAGCCCAACTAGGGACCCGAGGGGATCTGAAGCTTTCTTT. Encoded protein: CASSPTRDPRGSEAFF.

There are many counts of this clonotype. The gene calls are TRBV28 and TRBJ2-7; TRBD1 might be the D (5 bases). The germline V and J ends were trimmed by 7 bases and 2 bases, with 15 bases remaining between them. Germline V gene lookup returns CDR1 MDHEN and CDR2 SYDVKM. The CDR3 runs to 14 residues. CDR3 nucleotides: TGTGCCAGCACCTTATGGGCAGGGACCTACGAGCAGTACTTC. Its protein product is CASTLWAGTYEQYF.

This clonotype was recorded at least ten times. CDR3 in DNA: TGTGCCAGCAGCTTCCTTCAGGGCGGGGAGCTGTTTTTT. Residues: CASSFLQGGELFF. The chain links TRBV11-2 to TRBJ2-2; tentatively, D is TRBD1 (5 bases). Germline V gene lookup returns CDR1 SGHAT and CDR2 FQNNGV. This CDR3 has 13 residues. V lost 3 bases to trimming and J lost 7 bases, with 9 bases between them.

This clonotype was seen repeatedly, ten times or more. The V and J genes are TRBV20-1 and TRBJ2-5, with a tentative D call TRBD1 (6 bases). With 5 bases removed from V and 7 bases from J, the gap between germline ends came to 14 bases. The CDR3 consists of 12 residues. Germline assignment: CDR1 DFQATT and CDR2 SNEGSKA (reference sequence). CDR3 protein: CSADRDMGTQYF. DNA of the CDR3: TGCAGTGCTGACCGGGACATGGGGACCCAGTACTTC.

This clonotype was counted ten times or more. The chain recombines TRBV3-1 with TRBJ2-7; D gene unclear. Germline V lookup: CDR1 LGHDT, CDR2 YNNKEL (reference sequence). This CDR3 spans 14 amino acids. The germline V and J ends were trimmed by 1 base and 0 bases, with 7 bases remaining between them. The CDR3 DNA is TGTGCCAGCAGCCAAGTCAAGGCCTCCTACGAGCAGTACTTC. Its protein product is CASSQVKASYEQYF.

V and J are TRBV25-1 and TRBJ2-1; TRBD2 might be the D (6 bases). The CDR3 is made up of 18 amino acids. Deletions cut 2 bases from V and 0 bases from J, with 17 bases between. Germline CDR1 MGHDK, CDR2 SYGVNS. CDR3 residues: CASSEMGGGLGSYNEQFF. The CDR3 DNA is TGTGCCAGCAGTGAAATGGGGGGTGGGCTCGGCTCCTACAATGAGCAGTTCTTC.